A selection of T cell receptor beta chains follows, all from one sample in a study of blood T cell repertoires in COVID-19. Some clones are missing from TCRdb's copy, which holds only in-frame ones; the method was immunoSEQ multiplex PCR. Of approximately 50,000 clones in the sample, 86% were seen once. Source material: peripheral blood. The origin of the receptors is a woman older than 75 with acute or convalescent COVID-19. Each CDR3 is given with its conserved first and last residue. The order of the fields is CDR3 protein, CDR3 length, J gene, V gene.

cdr3_aa: CASSLGPGEYNEQFF; cdr3_length: 15; j_call: TRBJ2-1; v_call: TRBV7-6
cdr3_aa: CASSPGLPGGSNEQFF; cdr3_length: 16; j_call: TRBJ2-1; v_call: TRBV18
cdr3_aa: CASSPGWRSDNEQFF; cdr3_length: 15; j_call: TRBJ2-1; v_call: TRBV18
cdr3_aa: CASSIYYREANEKLFF; cdr3_length: 16; j_call: TRBJ1-4; v_call: TRBV7-6
cdr3_aa: CASSFGQEQYF; cdr3_length: 11; j_call: TRBJ2-7; v_call: TRBV3-1/TRBV3-2
cdr3_aa: CASGFLSGNTIYF; cdr3_length: 13; j_call: TRBJ1-3; v_call: TRBV12-5
cdr3_aa: CASSSTGVGGTEAFF; cdr3_length: 15; j_call: TRBJ1-1; v_call: TRBV7-6
cdr3_aa: CASSETSGRHYNEQFF; cdr3_length: 16; j_call: TRBJ2-1; v_call: TRBV10-2
cdr3_aa: CASSPKDREYGYTF; cdr3_length: 14; j_call: TRBJ1-2; v_call: TRBV18
cdr3_aa: CASSLGGQGSTDTQYF; cdr3_length: 16; j_call: TRBJ2-3; v_call: TRBV11-2